Listed below are T cell receptor beta chains from one sample, sequenced in a study of T cell responses to AZD1222 COVID-19 vaccine. The data were produced by immunoSEQ multiplex PCR, yet TCRdb's version contains in-frame clones alone and is incomplete. The sample carries roughly 100,000 clones, about 92% recorded once. Sequencing was performed on peripheral blood, taken on day 0 of AZD1222 vaccination. The receptors derive from an adult in good health. CDR3s include the opening cysteine and the closing phenylalanine or tryptophan. A D gene is named only where the DNA matches it firmly. Clone size is given for some rows only: seen once, a few or many times, or a class if the clone is expanded.

d_call	clone_size	j_call	v_call	cdr3_nt	cdr3_aa
TRBD1	NA	TRBJ1-6	TRBV9	TGTGCCAGCAGCCACGGGACAGACTATTCACCCCTCCACTTT	CASSHGTDYSPLHF
NA	NA	TRBJ2-1	TRBV7-2	TGTGCCAGCAGCGGGCCACTTATTGTTAGCGAGCAGTTCTTC	CASSGPLIVSEQFF
NA	once	TRBJ2-3	TRBV10-2	TGCGCCAGCAGGGTCAGGGGATTCGGTTCAGATACGCAGTATTTT	CASRVRGFGSDTQYF
NA	NA	TRBJ1-2	TRBV28	TGTGCCAGCAGTTTAGCATTCGGGATAGATGGCTACACCTTC	CASSLAFGIDGYTF
NA	NA	TRBJ1-4	TRBV25-1	TGTGCCAGCAGTGAATATATGGGCGGCGGGGGTGGTGAAAAACTGTTTTTT	CASSEYMGGGGGEKLFF
NA	NA	TRBJ1-3	TRBV7-2	TGTGCCAGCAGCTTGGACAACTCTGGAAACACCATATATTTT	CASSLDNSGNTIYF
NA	NA	TRBJ2-3	TRBV24-1	TGTGCCACGGCCAGCTTCCATTCCACAGATACGCAGTATTTT	CATASFHSTDTQYF
NA	NA	TRBJ1-1	TRBV6-5	TGTGCCAGCAGTTACGACGAACGGATGAACACTGAAGCTTTCTTT	CASSYDERMNTEAFF
TRBD1	NA	TRBJ2-2	TRBV23-1	TGCGCCAGCAGTCGGGGAGACCAGGGGGTATGGGATGGCACCGGGGAGCTGTTTTTT	CASSRGDQGVWDGTGELFF
NA	NA	TRBJ2-1	TRBV3-1/TRBV3-2	TGTGCCAGCAGCCAAAGGGGACGTATAATTGATGAGCAGTTCTTC	CASSQRGRIIDEQFF
NA	NA	TRBJ1-3	TRBV6-5	TGTGCCAGCAGTTACTCTCGGTGGCCGGACACCATATATTTT	CASSYSRWPDTIYF
NA	NA	TRBJ1-1	TRBV11-2	TGTGCCAGCGGTAGGGGCACTGAAGCTTTCTTT	CASGRGTEAFF
NA	NA	TRBJ2-3	TRBV24-1	TGTGCCACCAGTGATTCGATAGGGGGGACCTATGGAGCAGATACGCAGTATTTT	CATSDSIGGTYGADTQYF
NA	NA	TRBJ1-2	TRBV3-1/TRBV3-2	TGTGCCAGCAGCCAGACAGGTTATGGCTACACCTTC	CASSQTGYGYTF
TRBD2	few	TRBJ2-1	TRBV5-1	TGCGCCAGCAGCTCCCAAGCTAGCGGGGGGTACAATGAGCAGTTCTTC	CASSSQASGGYNEQFF
NA	NA	TRBJ1-6	TRBV28	TGTGCCAGCGGGCCACCCCTCCACTTT	CASGPPLHF
NA	NA	TRBJ2-2	TRBV9	TGTGCCAGCAGCGGAACAGGGATCGCCGGGGAGCTGTTTTTT	CASSGTGIAGELFF
NA	NA	TRBJ2-5	TRBV7-2	TGTGCCAGCAGCTTCGGGGTTATTAGTGAGACCCAGTACTTC	CASSFGVISETQYF
NA	NA	TRBJ1-5	TRBV18	TGTGCCAGCTCACCAGGGCGGGATCAGCCCCAGCATTTT	CASSPGRDQPQHF
TRBD2	once	TRBJ2-3	TRBV6-5	TGTGCCAGCAGTCTTCTAGCGGGCCCCGGAGATACGCAGTATTTT	CASSLLAGPGDTQYF
NA	once	TRBJ2-2	TRBV7-3	TGTGCCAGCAGCTTAAAACTGGGGGGCCGAAACACCGGGGAGCTGTTTTTT	CASSLKLGGRNTGELFF
TRBD2	NA	TRBJ2-1	TRBV19	TGTGCCAGTAGGGTAGCGGGGAAAACACGCAATGAGCAGTTCTTC	CASRVAGKTRNEQFF
TRBD1	once	TRBJ1-2	TRBV5-5	TGTGCCAGCAGCACCCTGGGGACAGGGAATGGCTACACCTTC	CASSTLGTGNGYTF
NA	NA	TRBJ1-4	TRBV11-2	TGTGCCAGCAGCTTAGTGGAAGGGGTCGAAAAACTGTTTTTT	CASSLVEGVEKLFF
NA	NA	TRBJ1-1	TRBV30	TGTGCCTGGAGCGGGGCTATGACTTTCTTT	CAWSGAMTFF
NA	once	TRBJ1-2	TRBV23-1	TGCGCCAGCAGTCATCAGGCCAAGGACTATGGCTACACCTTC	CASSHQAKDYGYTF
NA	NA	TRBJ2-7	TRBV4-1	TGCGCCAGCAGCCAAGTCGCAGGGAGCTCCTACGAGCAGTACTTC	CASSQVAGSSYEQYF
NA	NA	TRBJ1-5	TRBV10-3	TGTGCCATCAGCCCAGACAGTAGCAATCAGCCCCAGCATTTT	CAISPDSSNQPQHF
NA	NA	TRBJ2-3	TRBV19	TGTGCCAGTAGTACCGGAGGAGATACGCAGTATTTT	CASSTGGDTQYF
NA	once	TRBJ2-2	TRBV6-5	TGTGCCAGCAGCCAGACAGTCGGGGAGCTGTTTTTT	CASSQTVGELFF
NA	NA	TRBJ2-3	TRBV30	TGTGCCTGGAGTGGAGGGCTAGCAGTTCGAACCACAGATACGCAGTATTTT	CAWSGGLAVRTTDTQYF
NA	NA	TRBJ1-3	TRBV7-8	TGTGCCAGCAGCTTAGCCGGGACAAACTCTGGAAACACCATATATTTT	CASSLAGTNSGNTIYF
TRBD1	once	TRBJ1-4	TRBV9	TGTGCCAGCAGCCCTCAGGGGGCAGGTGAAAAACTGTTTTTT	CASSPQGAGEKLFF
NA	NA	TRBJ1-2	TRBV5-1	TGCGCCAGCAGCTTGGCGGGCCCTGATGGGGGCTACACCTTC	CASSLAGPDGGYTF
NA	NA	TRBJ1-6	TRBV4-2	TGTGCCAGCAGCCCTAATATACAGAGCTCCTATAATTCACCCCTCCACTTT	CASSPNIQSSYNSPLHF
NA	NA	TRBJ2-7	TRBV18	TGTGCCAGCTCACTCGGGCAGGCCGACTACGAGCAGTACTTC	CASSLGQADYEQYF
NA	NA	TRBJ1-2	TRBV4-3	TGCGCCAGCAGCCATATGACGAGTGGCTACACCTTC	CASSHMTSGYTF
TRBD2	NA	TRBJ2-7	TRBV6-4	TGTGCCCTATATATCGGACTAGCGGACAACTACGAGCAGTACTTC	CALYIGLADNYEQYF
TRBD1	NA	TRBJ2-1	TRBV20-1	TGCAGTGCTGTATACAGGGGGAAGCAGTTCTTC	CSAVYRGKQFF
NA	once	TRBJ2-7	TRBV15	TGTGCCACCAGCAGAGTGAGGGCCGCCCCAAAGGTTGACTTC	CATSRVRAAPKVDF
NA	NA	TRBJ1-5	TRBV15	TGTGCCACCAGTCAATGGAACAATCAGCCCCAGCATTTT	CATSQWNNQPQHF
NA	NA	TRBJ2-7	TRBV5-1	TGCGCCAGCAGCTTAGTACAGGTTTACTCCTTC	CASSLVQVYSF
NA	NA	TRBJ1-1	TRBV15	TGTGCCACTTGGGACCCTCATTCCATAGCGAACACTGAAGCTTTCTTT	CATWDPHSIANTEAFF
TRBD1	NA	TRBJ1-4	TRBV19	TGTGCCAGTAGTGCCACCGAAACCGGGACAGTTAATGAAAAACTGTTTTTT	CASSATETGTVNEKLFF
TRBD1	NA	TRBJ2-7	TRBV5-5	TGTGCCAGCAGCTCCGGGACAGGGAAATACGAGCAGTACTTC	CASSSGTGKYEQYF
TRBD1	NA	TRBJ2-5	TRBV5-8	TGTGCCAGCAGCCTAGGGACAGGGAAGGGAGAGACCCAGTACTTC	CASSLGTGKGETQYF